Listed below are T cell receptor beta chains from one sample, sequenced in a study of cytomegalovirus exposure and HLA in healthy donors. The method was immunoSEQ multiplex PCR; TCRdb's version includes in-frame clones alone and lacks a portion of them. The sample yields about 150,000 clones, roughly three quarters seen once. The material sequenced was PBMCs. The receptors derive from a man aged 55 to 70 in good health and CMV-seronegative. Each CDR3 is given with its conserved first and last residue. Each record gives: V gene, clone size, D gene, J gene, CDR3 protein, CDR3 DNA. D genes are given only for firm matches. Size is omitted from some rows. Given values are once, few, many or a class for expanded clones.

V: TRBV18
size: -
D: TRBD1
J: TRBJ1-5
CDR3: CASSSLRDRGSQEPQHF
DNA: TGTGCCAGCTCCTCCCTTAGGGACAGGGGCTCCCAGGAGCCCCAGCATTTT

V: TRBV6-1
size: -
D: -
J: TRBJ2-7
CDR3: CASSEPGWEQYF
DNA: TGTGCCAGCAGCGAACCGGGATGGGAGCAGTACTTC

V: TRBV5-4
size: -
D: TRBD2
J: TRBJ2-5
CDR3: CASSPFREGQETQYF
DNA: TGTGCCAGCAGCCCTTTCCGGGAGGGCCAAGAGACCCAGTACTTC

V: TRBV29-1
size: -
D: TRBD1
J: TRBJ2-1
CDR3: CSVTGDISYNEQFF
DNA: TGCAGCGTCACAGGGGATATTTCCTACAATGAGCAGTTCTTC

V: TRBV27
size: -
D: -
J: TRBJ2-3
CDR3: CASSQTSRVTQYF
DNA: TGTGCCAGCAGTCAAACCTCTCGGGTTACGCAGTATTTT

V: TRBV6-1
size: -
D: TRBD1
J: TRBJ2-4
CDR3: CASSLQGALENIQYF
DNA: TGTGCCAGCAGTTTACAGGGGGCGTTAGAAAACATTCAGTACTTC

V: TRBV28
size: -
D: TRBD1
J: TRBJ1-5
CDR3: CASSPPRGQGNQPQHF
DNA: TGTGCCAGCAGTCCCCCCAGGGGACAGGGAAATCAGCCCCAGCATTTT

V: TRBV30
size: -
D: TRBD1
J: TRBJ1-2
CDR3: CAWSRGQGEGYTF
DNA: TGTGCCTGGAGCCGTGGACAGGGGGAAGGCTACACCTTC

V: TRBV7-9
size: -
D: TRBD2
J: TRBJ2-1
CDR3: CASSSLLGLAGAYNEQFF
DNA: TGTGCCAGCAGCTCCCTCCTCGGACTAGCGGGAGCTTACAATGAGCAGTTCTTC

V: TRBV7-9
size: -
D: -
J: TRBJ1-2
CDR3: CASSGQGLVYGYTF
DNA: TGTGCCAGCAGCGGGCAGGGGCTGGTCTATGGCTACACCTTC

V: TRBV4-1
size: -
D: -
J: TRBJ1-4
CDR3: CASSQPPRGHNEKLFF
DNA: TGCGCCAGCAGCCAACCCCCCCGGGGACATAATGAAAAACTGTTTTTT

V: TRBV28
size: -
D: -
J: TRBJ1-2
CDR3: CAVAGTTGYTF
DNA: TGTGCCGTTGCCGGGACAACTGGCTACACCTTC

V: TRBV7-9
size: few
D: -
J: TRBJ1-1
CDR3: CASSLGAEGPEAFF
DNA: TGTGCCAGCAGCCTCGGTGCCGAGGGTCCTGAAGCTTTCTTT

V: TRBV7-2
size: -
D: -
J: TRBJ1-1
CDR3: CASSLGVGGTEAFF
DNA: TGTGCCAGCAGCTTAGGGGTCGGGGGGACTGAAGCTTTCTTT

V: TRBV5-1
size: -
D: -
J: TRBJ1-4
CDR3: CASREEGRGNEKLFF
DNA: TGCGCCAGCAGAGAGGAAGGCAGGGGAAATGAAAAACTGTTTTTT

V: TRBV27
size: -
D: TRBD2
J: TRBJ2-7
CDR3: CASSSWEGTYEQYF
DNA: TGTGCCAGCAGTTCTTGGGAGGGTACCTACGAGCAGTACTTC

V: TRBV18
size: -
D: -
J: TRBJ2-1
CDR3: CASSPTQWGDGSDNEQFF
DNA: TGTGCCAGCTCGCCCACTCAGTGGGGAGACGGATCCGACAATGAGCAGTTCTTC

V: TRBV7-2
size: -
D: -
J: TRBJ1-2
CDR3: CASSSVPGNGYTF
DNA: TGTGCCAGCAGCTCCGTCCCAGGGAATGGCTACACCTTC

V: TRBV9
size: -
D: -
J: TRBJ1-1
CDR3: CASSVDGGAEAFF
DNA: TGTGCCAGCAGCGTAGATGGGGGGGCAGAAGCTTTCTTT

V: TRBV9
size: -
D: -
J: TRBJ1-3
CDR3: CASSGGQGRWFGNTIYF
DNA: TGTGCCAGCAGCGGTGGGCAGGGGCGCTGGTTTGGAAACACCATATATTTT

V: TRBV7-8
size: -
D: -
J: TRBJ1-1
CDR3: CASSLGGGQTSTEAFF
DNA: TGTGCCAGCAGCTTAGGGGGTGGACAGACGAGCACTGAAGCTTTCTTT

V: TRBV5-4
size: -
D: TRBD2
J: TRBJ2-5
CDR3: CASSLASGTGEYF
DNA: TGTGCCAGCAGCTTGGCTAGCGGGACGGGGGAGTACTTC

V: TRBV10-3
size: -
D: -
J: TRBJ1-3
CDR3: CAISLSPNFAGNTIYF
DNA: TGTGCCATATCCTTATCCCCTAATTTTGCTGGAAACACCATATATTTT

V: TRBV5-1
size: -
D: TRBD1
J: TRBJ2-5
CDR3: CASSSGQGAGTQYF
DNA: TGCGCCAGCAGCTCCGGACAGGGGGCAGGGACCCAGTACTTC

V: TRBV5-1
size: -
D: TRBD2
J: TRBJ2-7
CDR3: CASSWGLAGGPSEEQYF
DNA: TGCGCCAGCAGCTGGGGGTTAGCGGGAGGGCCAAGTGAAGAGCAGTACTTC

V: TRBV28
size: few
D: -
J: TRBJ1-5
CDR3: CASSLGTGGVLGNQPQHF
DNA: TGTGCCAGCAGTTTAGGGACGGGGGGGGTTCTGGGCAATCAGCCCCAGCATTTT

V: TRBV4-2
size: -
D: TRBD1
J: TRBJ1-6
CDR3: CASSQAEGQFDSPLHF
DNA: TGTGCCAGCAGCCAAGCCGAGGGACAGTTCGATTCACCCCTCCACTTT

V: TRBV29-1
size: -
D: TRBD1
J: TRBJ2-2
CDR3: CSVRTGGTGELFF
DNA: TGCAGCGTTCGGACAGGGGGAACCGGGGAGCTGTTTTTT

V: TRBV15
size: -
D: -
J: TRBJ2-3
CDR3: CATSREAVSTDTQYF
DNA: TGTGCCACCAGCAGAGAGGCGGTTTCCACAGATACGCAGTATTTT

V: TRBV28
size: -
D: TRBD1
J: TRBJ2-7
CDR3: CASSLSTPWDRVGKEQYF
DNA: TGTGCCAGCAGTTTATCCACGCCTTGGGACAGGGTGGGAAAGGAGCAGTACTTC

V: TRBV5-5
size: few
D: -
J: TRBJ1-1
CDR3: CASSADFTNTEAFF
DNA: TGTGCCAGCAGCGCGGATTTTACGAACACTGAAGCTTTCTTT

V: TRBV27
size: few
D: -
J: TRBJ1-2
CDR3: CASSLGGIGYGYTF
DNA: TGTGCCAGCAGTTTGGGGGGAATTGGCTATGGCTACACCTTC

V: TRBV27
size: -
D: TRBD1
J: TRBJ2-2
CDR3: CASSWDRGNTGELFF
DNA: TGTGCCAGCAGTTGGGACAGGGGAAACACCGGGGAGCTGTTTTTT

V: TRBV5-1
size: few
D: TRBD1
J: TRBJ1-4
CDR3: CASRSGTGDEKLFF
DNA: TGCGCCAGCAGGTCCGGGACAGGGGATGAAAAACTGTTTTTT

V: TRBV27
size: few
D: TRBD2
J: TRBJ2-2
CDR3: CASSLRVAGGLNTGELFF
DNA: TGTGCCAGCAGTCTCCGAGTAGCGGGAGGCTTGAACACCGGGGAGCTGTTTTTT

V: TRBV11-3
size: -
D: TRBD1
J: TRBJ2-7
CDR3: CASSPQGDRPDEQYF
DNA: TGTGCCAGCAGCCCCCAGGGGGACAGGCCGGACGAGCAGTACTTC

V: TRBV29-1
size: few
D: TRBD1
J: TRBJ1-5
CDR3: CSVLDRANQPQHF
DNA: TGCAGCGTCTTGGACAGGGCCAACCAGCCCCAGCATTTT

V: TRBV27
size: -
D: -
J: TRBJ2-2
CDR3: CASSSLDWSYTGELFF
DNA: TGTGCCAGCAGTTCCCTGGACTGGTCCTACACCGGGGAGCTGTTTTTT

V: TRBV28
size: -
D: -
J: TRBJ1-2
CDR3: CASSLSAGSSNYGYTF
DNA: TGTGCCAGCAGTTTAAGCGCAGGGTCCTCTAACTATGGCTACACCTTC

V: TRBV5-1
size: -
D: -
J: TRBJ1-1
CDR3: CASSWPRGDTEAFF
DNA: TGCGCCAGCAGCTGGCCGCGGGGGGACACTGAAGCTTTCTTT